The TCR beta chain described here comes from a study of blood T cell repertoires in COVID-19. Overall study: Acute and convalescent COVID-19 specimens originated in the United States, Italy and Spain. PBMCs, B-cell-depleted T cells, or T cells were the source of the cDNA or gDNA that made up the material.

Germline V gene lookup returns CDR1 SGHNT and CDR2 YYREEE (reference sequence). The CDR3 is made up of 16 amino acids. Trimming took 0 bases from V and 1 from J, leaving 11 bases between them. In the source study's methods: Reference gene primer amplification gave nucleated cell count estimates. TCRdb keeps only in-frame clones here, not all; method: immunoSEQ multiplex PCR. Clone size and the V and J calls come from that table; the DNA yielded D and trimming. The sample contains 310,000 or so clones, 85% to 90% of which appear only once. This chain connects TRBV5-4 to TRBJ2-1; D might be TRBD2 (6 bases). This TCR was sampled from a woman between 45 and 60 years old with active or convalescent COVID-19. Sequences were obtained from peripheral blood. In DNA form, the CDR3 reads TGTGCCAGCAGCTTGGACAGTGCGGGGTCCTACAATGAGCAGTTCTTC. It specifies CASSLDSAGSYNEQFF.